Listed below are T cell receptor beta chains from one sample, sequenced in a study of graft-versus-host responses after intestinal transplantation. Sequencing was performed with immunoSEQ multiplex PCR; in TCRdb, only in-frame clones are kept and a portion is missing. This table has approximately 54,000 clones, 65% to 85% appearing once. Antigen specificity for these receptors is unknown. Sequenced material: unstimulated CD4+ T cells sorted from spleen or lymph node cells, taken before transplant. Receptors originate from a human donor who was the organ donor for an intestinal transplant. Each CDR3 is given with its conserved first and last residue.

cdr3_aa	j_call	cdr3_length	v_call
CASSSEVNTEAFF	TRBJ1-1	13	TRBV2
CAWSVLRGAGANVLTF	TRBJ2-6	16	TRBV30
CASSYSWVSRDEQFF	TRBJ2-1	15	TRBV6-6
CAWSRTSGSNNEQFF	TRBJ2-1	15	TRBV30
CASSPGQVYEQYF	TRBJ2-7	13	TRBV5-1
CAWSGGVISGNTIYF	TRBJ1-3	15	TRBV30
CASSSGGALNTGELFF	TRBJ2-2	16	TRBV7-6
CASSESARSNEQFF	TRBJ2-1	14	TRBV6-5
CASSYGRGSYNEQFF	TRBJ2-1	15	TRBV6-5
CASGNQGDGYTF	TRBJ1-2	12	TRBV5-1
CASSALAGPYNEQFF	TRBJ2-1	15	TRBV5-6
CASSQAGTSGVGEQFF	TRBJ2-1	16	TRBV4-3
CASRPGEGESPLHF	TRBJ1-6	14	TRBV5-1
CAWNRGGDGYTF	TRBJ1-2	12	TRBV30
CASSLNGRGKAFADTQYF	TRBJ2-3	18	TRBV7-6
CASSLVKGTGELFF	TRBJ2-2	14	TRBV7-2
CSATNYGYTF	TRBJ1-2	10	TRBV20-1
CASSPVGGSTEAFF	TRBJ1-1	14	TRBV27
CARSSGGGGFSSYNEQFF	TRBJ2-1	18	TRBV5-1
CATKQGASGNTIYF	TRBJ1-3	14	TRBV19
CASSPSGTKRELFF	TRBJ2-2	14	TRBV7-2
CASSFRGARGYTF	TRBJ1-2	13	TRBV27
CASRTGTGTSYEQYF	TRBJ2-7	15	TRBV5-1
CASSDVRLNYGYTF	TRBJ1-2	14	TRBV5-5
CASSTNSYEQYF	TRBJ2-7	12	TRBV21-1
CASSLRGGTNYGYTF	TRBJ1-2	15	TRBV7-2
CASGPLGGQPQHF	TRBJ1-5	13	TRBV12-5
CASTRAGGHNEQFF	TRBJ2-1	14	TRBV9
CAGQQGASETQYF	TRBJ2-5	13	TRBV28
CASSQSLAGADTQYF	TRBJ2-3	15	TRBV4-1
CASSLENSGANVLTF	TRBJ2-6	15	TRBV7-9
CASSLALRYQETQYF	TRBJ2-5	15	TRBV5-1